One sample yielded the 10 T cell receptor beta chains listed below, sequenced in a study of blood T cell repertoires in COVID-19. Libraries were prepared by immunoSEQ multiplex PCR; TCRdb keeps only in-frame clonotypes and omits some of them. The sample lists roughly 100,000 clones; approximately 89% were seen once. The sequenced sample consisted of peripheral blood. Receptors were obtained from a woman older than 75 in a cohort sampled during active COVID-19.

The J gene is TRBJ1-2, the V gene TRBV30; perhaps TRBD1 as D (5 bases). V gave up 0 bases and J gave up 6 bases, with 8 bases separating them. This CDR3 is 12 amino acids long. The V gene's germline CDR1 is GTSNPN and CDR2 SVGIG (reference sequence). The CDR3 DNA sequence: TGTGCCTGGAGTGTAATCAGGGATGGCTACACCTTC. It is translated as CAWSVIRDGYTF. The variable domain in full, with the rest retrieved from reference TRBV30 and TRBJ1-2, is SQTIHQWPATLVQPVGSPLSLECTVEGTSNPNLYWYRQAAGRGLQLLFYSVGIGQISSEVPQNLSASRPQDRQFILSSKKLLLSDSGFYLCAWSVIRDGYTFGSGTRLTVV.

Concerning this clone: The conserved closing phenylalanine or tryptophan is absent in this CDR3, likely reflecting a read error. The DNA is left out, because the CDR3 cannot be placed on it with certainty; the CDR3 is given as TCRdb lists it. The CDR3 loop is CASSKTSAGDASA. The chain is built from TRBV21-1 and TRBJ2-4; TRBD2 was called by the table and not checked on the DNA. TRBV21-1 is labeled a pseudogene. From its first to its last residue, the CDR3 has 13 amino acids.

The V call is TRBV25-1, the J call TRBJ2-2, with TRBD2 identical over 7 bases. Germline loops: CDR1 MGHDK, CDR2 SYGVNS. V shed 7 bases, J shed 2 bases, and the junction held 7 bases outside the gene matches. This CDR3 spans 15 amino acids. CDR3 sequence reads: CASTRTGGNTGELFF. The CDR3 coding sequence is TGTGCCAGCACCAGGACGGGGGGAAACACCGGGGAGCTGTTTTTT.

The V gene is TRBV2, the J gene TRBJ2-1, with 12 positions matching TRBD2. The CDR3 length is 14 residues. The germline gives CDR1 SNHLY, CDR2 FYNNEI. V trimming: 5 bases; J trimming: 6 bases; junction bases outside the gene matches: 2. The CDR3 DNA is TGTGCCAGCAGTAGGACTAGCGGGGTCAATGAGCAGTTCTTC. Translation gives CASSRTSGVNEQFF.

This chain uses TRBV28 with TRBJ1-1, with TRBD1 identical over 7 bases. Unmatched junction bases numbered 5, after V lost 3 bases and J lost 4 bases. From germline, CDR1 is MDHEN and CDR2 SYDVKM. This CDR3 region has 14 residues. The CDR3 sequence: CASSFPGQSTEAFF. In nucleotides, the CDR3 is TGTGCCAGCAGTTTTCCGGGACAGAGCACTGAAGCTTTCTTT. The whole variable domain, remainder taken from reference TRBV28 and TRBJ1-1, is DVKVTQSSRYLVKRTGEKVFLECVQDMDHENMFWYRQDPGLGLRLIYFSYDVKMKEKGDIPEGYSVSREKKERFSLILESASTNQTSMYLCASSFPGQSTEAFFGQGTRLTVV.

The chain uses TRBV12-3 or TRBV12-4 and TRBJ2-1; perhaps TRBD2 as D (5 bases). This CDR3 is built from 12 residues. V shed 3 bases and J shed 9 bases, with 9 bases lying between them. The CDR3 DNA follows: TGTGCCAGCAGTTTTGCCGGGGTTGAGCAGTTCTTC. It yields the protein CASSFAGVEQFF.

CDR3 sequence reads: CASSLERGSTDTQYF. The DNA for the CDR3 is TGCGCCAGCAGCTTGGAGCGGGGGAGCACAGATACGCAGTATTTT. The chain couples TRBV5-1 to TRBJ2-3, with 8 nucleotides matching TRBD2. Germline V CDR1 and CDR2: SGHRS, YFSETQ. This CDR3 is 15 amino acids long. Trimming removed 0 bases from V and 0 bases from J; junction bases left unmatched: 0.

The V gene is TRBV5-1, the J gene TRBJ2-7, with TRBD2 matching 14 bases. The germline V gene encodes CDR1 SGHRS and CDR2 YFSETQ. The CDR3 totals 14 residues. Trimming cost V 7 bases and J 5 bases; bases outside gene matches: 5. The CDR3: CASGLGLAGDEQYF. CDR3 coding DNA: TGCGCCAGCGGGCTGGGACTAGCGGGAGACGAGCAGTACTTC.

The V gene is TRBV5-4, the J gene TRBJ1-6; 7 bases are a match to TRBD1. Germline assignment: CDR1 SGHNT and CDR2 YYREEE (reference sequence). There are 17 residues in the CDR3. J gave up 7 bases and V 2 bases, and 12 bases lay outside the gene matches. CDR3 sequence: CASSFDPQGSPNSPLHF. In DNA, the CDR3 is TGTGCCAGCAGCTTTGACCCACAGGGGTCCCCAAATTCACCCCTCCACTTT. The whole variable domain, filled in from reference TRBV5-4 and TRBJ1-6, reads ETGVTQSPTHLIKTRGQQVTLRCSSQSGHNTVSWYQQALGQGPQFIFQYYREEENGRGNFPPRFSGLQFPNYSSELNVNALELDDSALYLCASSFDPQGSPNSPLHFGNGTRLTVT.

The J gene is TRBJ2-7, the V gene TRBV19; D is perhaps TRBD1 (6 bases). Germline CDR1 LNHDA, CDR2 SQIVND (reference sequence). Trimming stripped 5 bases from V and 6 bases from J, with 23 bases between. The CDR3 consists of 16 residues. In DNA, the CDR3 is TGTGCCAGTAGTGCACAGGGTCTAAGTGTTAGAGGCGAGCAGTACTTC. Protein product: CASSAQGLSVRGEQYF. The entire variable domain, with the rest obtained from reference TRBV19 and TRBJ2-7, is as follows: DGGITQSPKYLFRKEGQNVTLSCEQNLNHDAMYWYRQDPGQGLRLIYYSQIVNDFQKGDIAEGYSVSREKKESFPLTVTSAQKNPTAFYLCASSAQGLSVRGEQYFGPGTRLTVT.